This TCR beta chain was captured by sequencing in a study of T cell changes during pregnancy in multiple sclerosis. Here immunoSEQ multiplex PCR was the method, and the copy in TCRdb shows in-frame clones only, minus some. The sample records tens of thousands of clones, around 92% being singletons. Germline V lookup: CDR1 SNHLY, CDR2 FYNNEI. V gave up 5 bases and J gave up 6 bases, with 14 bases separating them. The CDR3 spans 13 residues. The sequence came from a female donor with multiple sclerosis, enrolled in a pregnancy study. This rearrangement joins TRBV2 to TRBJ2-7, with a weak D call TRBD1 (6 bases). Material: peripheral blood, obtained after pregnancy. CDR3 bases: TGTGCCAGCAGTTCCCAAGGGGGTCGCGAGCAGTACTTC. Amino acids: CASSSQGGREQYF.